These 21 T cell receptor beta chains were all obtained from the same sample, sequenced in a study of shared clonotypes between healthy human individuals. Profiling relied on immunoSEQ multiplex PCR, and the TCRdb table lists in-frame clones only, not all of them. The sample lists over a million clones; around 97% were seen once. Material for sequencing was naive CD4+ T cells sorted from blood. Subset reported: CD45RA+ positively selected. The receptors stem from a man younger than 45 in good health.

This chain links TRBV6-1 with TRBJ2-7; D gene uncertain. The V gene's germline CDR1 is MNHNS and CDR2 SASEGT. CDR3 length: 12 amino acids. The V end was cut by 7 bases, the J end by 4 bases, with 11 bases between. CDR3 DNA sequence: TGTGCCAGCACCTCGAGTGTATACGAGCAGTACTTC. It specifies CASTSSVYEQYF.

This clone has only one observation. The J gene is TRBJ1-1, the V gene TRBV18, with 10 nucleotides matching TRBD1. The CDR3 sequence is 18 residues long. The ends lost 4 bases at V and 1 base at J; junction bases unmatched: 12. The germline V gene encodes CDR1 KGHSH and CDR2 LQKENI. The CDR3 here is CASSQLGTGVAENTEAFF. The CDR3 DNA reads TGTGCCAGCTCACAACTTGGGACAGGGGTTGCGGAGAACACTGAAGCTTTCTTT.

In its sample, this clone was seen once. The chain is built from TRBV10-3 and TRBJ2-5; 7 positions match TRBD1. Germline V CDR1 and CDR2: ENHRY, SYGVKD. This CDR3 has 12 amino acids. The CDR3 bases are TGTGCAACAGGGGCTAGTAGCGAGACCCAGTACTTC. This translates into CATGASSETQYF.

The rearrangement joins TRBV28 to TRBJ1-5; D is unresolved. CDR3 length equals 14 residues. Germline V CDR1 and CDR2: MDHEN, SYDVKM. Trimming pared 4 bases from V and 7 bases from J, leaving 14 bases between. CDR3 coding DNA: TGTGCCAGCAGTTATTCAAACCAGCGGCAGCCCCAGCATTTT. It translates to CASSYSNQRQPQHF.

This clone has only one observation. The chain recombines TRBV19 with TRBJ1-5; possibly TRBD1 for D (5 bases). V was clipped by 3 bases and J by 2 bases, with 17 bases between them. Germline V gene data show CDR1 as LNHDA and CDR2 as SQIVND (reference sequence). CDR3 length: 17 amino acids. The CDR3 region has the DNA TGTGCCAGTAGTATTATAGGTCCGGGGGTCCGCAATCAGCCCCAGCATTTT. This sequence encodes CASSIIGPGVRNQPQHF.

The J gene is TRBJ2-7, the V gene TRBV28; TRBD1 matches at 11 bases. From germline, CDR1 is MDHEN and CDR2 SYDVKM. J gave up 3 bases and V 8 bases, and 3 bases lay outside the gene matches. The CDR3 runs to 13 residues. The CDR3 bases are TGTGCCAGCGGGACAGGGGGTGTCTACGAGCAGTACTTC. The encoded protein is CASGTGGVYEQYF.

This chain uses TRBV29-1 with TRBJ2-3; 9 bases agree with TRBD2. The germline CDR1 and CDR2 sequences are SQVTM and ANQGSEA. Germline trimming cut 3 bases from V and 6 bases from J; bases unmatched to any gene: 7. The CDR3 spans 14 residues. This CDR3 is CSVEWLAGYDTQYF. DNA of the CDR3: TGCAGCGTTGAGTGGCTAGCGGGATATGATACGCAGTATTTT.

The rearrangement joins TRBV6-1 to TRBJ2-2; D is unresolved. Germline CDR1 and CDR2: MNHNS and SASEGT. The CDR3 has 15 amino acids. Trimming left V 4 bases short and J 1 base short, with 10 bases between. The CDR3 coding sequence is TGTGCCAGCAGTGTTTTACCAGGGAACACCGGGGAGCTGTTTTTT. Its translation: CASSVLPGNTGELFF.

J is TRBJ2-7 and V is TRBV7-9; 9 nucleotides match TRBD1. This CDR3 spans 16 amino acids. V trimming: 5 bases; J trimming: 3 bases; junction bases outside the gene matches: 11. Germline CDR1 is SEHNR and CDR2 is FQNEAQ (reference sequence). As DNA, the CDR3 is TGTGCCAGCAGCCCATGGACAGGGGTCCTGATCTACGAGCAGTACTTC. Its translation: CASSPWTGVLIYEQYF.

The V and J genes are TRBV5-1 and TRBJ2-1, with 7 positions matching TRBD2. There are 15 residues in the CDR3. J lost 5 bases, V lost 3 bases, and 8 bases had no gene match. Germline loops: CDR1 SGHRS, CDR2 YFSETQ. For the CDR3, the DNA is TGCGCCAGCAGCTCCCCGTCCGGGAGGCACAATGAGCAGTTCTTC. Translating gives CASSSPSGRHNEQFF.

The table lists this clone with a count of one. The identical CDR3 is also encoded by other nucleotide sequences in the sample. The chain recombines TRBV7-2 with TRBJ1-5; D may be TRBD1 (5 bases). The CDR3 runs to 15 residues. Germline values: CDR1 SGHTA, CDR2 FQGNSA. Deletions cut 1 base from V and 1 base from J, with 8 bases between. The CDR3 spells CASSLGGRSNQPQHF. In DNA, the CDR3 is TGTGCCAGCAGCTTAGGGGGACGGAGCAATCAGCCCCAGCATTTT.

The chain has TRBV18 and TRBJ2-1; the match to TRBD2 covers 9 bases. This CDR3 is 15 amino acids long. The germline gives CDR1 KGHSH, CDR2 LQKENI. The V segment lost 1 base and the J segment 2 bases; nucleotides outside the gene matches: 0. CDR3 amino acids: CASSPLAGAYNEQFF. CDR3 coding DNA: TGTGCCAGCTCACCACTAGCGGGAGCCTACAATGAGCAGTTCTTC.

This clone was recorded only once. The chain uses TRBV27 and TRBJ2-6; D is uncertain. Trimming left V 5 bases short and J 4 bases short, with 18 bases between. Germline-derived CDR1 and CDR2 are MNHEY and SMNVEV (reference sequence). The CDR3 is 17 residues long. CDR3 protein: CASSLWAKGSGANVLTF. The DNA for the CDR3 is TGTGCCAGCAGTCTTTGGGCCAAGGGATCCGGGGCCAACGTCCTGACTTTC.

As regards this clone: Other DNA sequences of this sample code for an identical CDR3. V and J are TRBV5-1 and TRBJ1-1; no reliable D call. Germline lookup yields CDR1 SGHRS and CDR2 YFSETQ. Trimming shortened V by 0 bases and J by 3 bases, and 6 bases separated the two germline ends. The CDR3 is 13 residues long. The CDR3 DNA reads TGCGCCAGCAGCTTGGCGTCGGACACTGAAGCTTTCTTT. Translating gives CASSLASDTEAFF.

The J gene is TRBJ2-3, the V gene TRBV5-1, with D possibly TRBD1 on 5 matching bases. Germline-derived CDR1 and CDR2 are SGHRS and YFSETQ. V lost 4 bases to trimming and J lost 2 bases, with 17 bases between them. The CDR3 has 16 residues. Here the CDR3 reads CASSRKRTLNTDTQYF. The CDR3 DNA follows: TGCGCCAGCAGCCGAAAAAGGACACTGAACACAGATACGCAGTATTTT.

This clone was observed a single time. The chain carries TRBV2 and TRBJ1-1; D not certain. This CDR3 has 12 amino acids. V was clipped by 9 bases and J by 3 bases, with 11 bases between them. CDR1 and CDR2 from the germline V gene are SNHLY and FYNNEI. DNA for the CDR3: TGTGCCAGTTCCATTCGTTACACTGAAGCTTTCTTT. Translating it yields CASSIRYTEAFF.

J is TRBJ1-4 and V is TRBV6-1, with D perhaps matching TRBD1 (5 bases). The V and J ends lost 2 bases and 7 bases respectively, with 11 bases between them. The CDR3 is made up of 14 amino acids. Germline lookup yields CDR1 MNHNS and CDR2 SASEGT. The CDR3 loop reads CASSERGVSEKLFF. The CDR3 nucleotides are TGTGCCAGCAGTGAAAGGGGCGTTAGTGAAAAACTGTTTTTT.

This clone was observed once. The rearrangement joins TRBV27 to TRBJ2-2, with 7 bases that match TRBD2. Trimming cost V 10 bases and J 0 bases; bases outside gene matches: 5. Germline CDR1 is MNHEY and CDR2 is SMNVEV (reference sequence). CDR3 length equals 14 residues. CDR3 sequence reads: CATRTRSNTGELFF. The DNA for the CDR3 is TGTGCCACCCGGACTAGATCGAACACCGGGGAGCTGTTTTTT.

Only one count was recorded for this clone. As DNA, the CDR3 is TGTGCCAGCAGCCCCGTTCGGAGGGGGGAATTATCTGGGGCCAACGTCCTGACTTTC. It yields the protein CASSPVRRGELSGANVLTF. This rearrangement joins TRBV7-9 to TRBJ2-6; D tentatively fits TRBD1 or TRBD2 (6 bases each). Trimming stripped 5 bases from V and 1 base from J, with 21 bases between. Germline CDR1 is SEHNR and CDR2 is FQNEAQ (reference sequence). The CDR3 runs 19 residues.

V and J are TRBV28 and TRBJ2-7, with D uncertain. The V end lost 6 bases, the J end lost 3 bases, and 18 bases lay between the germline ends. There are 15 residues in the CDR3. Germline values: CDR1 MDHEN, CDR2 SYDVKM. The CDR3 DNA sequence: TGTGCCAGCAGCCCTATCGGACGCGTGAACTACGAGCAGTACTTC. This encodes CASSPIGRVNYEQYF. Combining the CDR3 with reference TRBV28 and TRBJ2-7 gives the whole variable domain DVKVTQSSRYLVKRTGEKVFLECVQDMDHENMFWYRQDPGLGLRLIYFSYDVKMKEKGDIPEGYSVSREKKERFSLILESASTNQTSMYLCASSPIGRVNYEQYFGPGTRLTVT.

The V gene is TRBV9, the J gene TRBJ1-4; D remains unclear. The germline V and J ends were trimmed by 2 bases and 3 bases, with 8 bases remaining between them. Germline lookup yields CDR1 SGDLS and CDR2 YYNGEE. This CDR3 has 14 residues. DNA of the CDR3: TGTGCCAGCAGCGTGAGTGTTCCTAATGAAAAACTGTTTTTT. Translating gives CASSVSVPNEKLFF.